What follows are 20 T cell receptor beta chains derived from one specimen sequenced in a study of blood T cells in healthy people across ages (dated by TCRdb to 2014 to 2015). The method behind the library was 5' RACE. Reads for this sample came from an Illumina HiSeq 2500. A second PCR of about 6 to 12 cycles was performed with a sample-barcoded 5' primer and a J-beta primer mix. Using fastp trimming at Q25 and MiXCR clonotype assembly, TCRdb reanalyzed the public sequencing data and kept in-frame beta chains. Rows are unified per CDR3 protein, each entry keeping the most common DNA and genes. The sample table holds about 930,000 distinct CDR3 sequences, of which almost 30% were seen once. The ten biggest clones cover about 10% of the sample. The data were also submitted as part of a second study, on T cells of mothers and their children.

Input material: blood. The receptor source for this set is a woman in her thirties or forties in good health.

This clonotype occurred a few times. The chain uses TRBV2 and TRBJ1-1; D is undetermined. Germline lookup yields CDR1 SNHLY and CDR2 FYNNEI. The CDR3 runs to 16 residues. Trimming removed 0 bases from V and 1 base from J, with 12 bases in between. CDR3 in amino acids: CASSEAPSGRNTEAFF. CDR3 sequence (DNA): TGTGCCAGCAGTGAAGCGCCCAGCGGGAGGAACACTGAAGCTTTCTTT. Full variable domain (rest looked up from reference TRBV2 and TRBJ1-1): EPEVTQTPSHQVTQMGQEVILRCVPISNHLYFYWYRQILGQKVEFLVSFYNNEISEKSEIFDDQFSVERPDGSNFTLKIRSTKLEDSAMYFCASSEAPSGRNTEAFFGQGTRLTVV.

Details on this clonotype: The junction does not match germline at one end; this may be a read error. The chain uses TRBV7-9 and TRBJ2-7, with D possibly TRBD1 on 6 matching bases. This CDR3 region has 14 residues. CDR1 is SEHNR and CDR2 is FQNEAQ in the germline V gene (reference sequence). In nucleotides, the CDR3 is TGTGCCGGCAGCCACAGGGCTCCGTTGGACGAGCAGTACTTC. This encodes CAGSHRAPLDEQYF.

The V gene is TRBV4-3, the J gene TRBJ2-4, with D possibly TRBD2 on 5 matching bases. Germline loops: CDR1 LGHNA, CDR2 YSLEER. V dropped 3 bases and J dropped 6 bases, with 15 bases sitting between them. The CDR3 has 15 amino acids. The DNA for the CDR3 is TGCGCCAGCAGCCAGATTCCGGGAACTAGAAACATTCAGTACTTC. Encoded protein: CASSQIPGTRNIQYF.

This clonotype was seen only a few times. The chain has TRBV11-2 and TRBJ2-2, with 9 bases aligning to TRBD1. This CDR3 comprises 19 residues. Germline CDR1 and CDR2: SGHAT and FQNNGV. Trimming at V came to 2 bases and at J to 1 base, leaving 11 bases not matched to a gene. The CDR3 reads CASSLRVWGQGENTGELFF. The CDR3 DNA follows: TGTGCCAGCAGCTTAAGGGTGTGGGGACAGGGTGAGAACACCGGGGAGCTGTTTTTT.

This clonotype appeared a few times. J is TRBJ1-1 and V is TRBV20-1; D not certain. V shed 2 bases and J shed 0 bases, with 10 bases lying between them. Looked up from germline, CDR1 is DFQATT and CDR2 is SNEGSKA (reference sequence). CDR3 size: 14 residues. Written as DNA, the CDR3 is TGCAGTGCTAGAAAGGCCAGCTTGAACACTGAAGCTTTCTTT. This sequence encodes CSARKASLNTEAFF.

This clonotype was detected only a few times. The chain carries TRBV20-1 and TRBJ2-1, with 10 bases matching TRBD2. Germline V gives CDR1 DFQATT, CDR2 SNEGSKA (reference sequence). V was clipped by 0 bases and J by 2 bases; unmatched bases: 7. The CDR3 consists of 17 residues. CDR3 DNA sequence: TGCAGTGCTAGAGATCTGGGGAGCGGGGGGGCCTACAATGAGCAGTTCTTC. Translation gives CSARDLGSGGAYNEQFF.

The sample holds a few counts of this clonotype. This chain links TRBV9 with TRBJ2-3, with 7 bases aligning to TRBD2. V trimming: 0 bases; J trimming: 3 bases; junction bases outside the gene matches: 7. The V gene's germline CDR1 is SGDLS and CDR2 YYNGEE. This CDR3 has 16 residues. This chain's CDR3 is CASSVVLTGGTDTQYF. The CDR3 region has the DNA TGTGCCAGCAGCGTAGTTCTCACGGGGGGAACAGATACGCAGTATTTT.

As to this clonotype: This may arise from a read error, as a much more abundant clone is one base away. This sequence joins TRBV6-2 or TRBV6-3 and TRBJ2-7; tentative D call: TRBD2 (7 bases). The germline V gene has CDR1 MNHEY and CDR2 SVGEGT. The CDR3 is made up of 13 amino acids. The V gene lost 8 bases and the J gene lost 7 bases, with 18 bases spanning the gap. The CDR3, as DNA: TGTGCCAGCGCCCCCGGGGGGCGGGGGGAGCAGTACTTC. Encoded protein: CASAPGGRGEQYF.

V usage is TRBV30 and J usage is TRBJ2-7, with D possibly being TRBD1 (6 bases). CDR3 size: 13 residues. In germline, CDR1 is GTSNPN, CDR2 SVGIG (reference sequence). V was pared by 2 bases and J by 3 bases, with 11 bases between. The CDR3 nucleotides read TGTGCCTGGAGTATGGACAGACGCTACGAGCAGTACTTC. It yields the protein CAWSMDRRYEQYF. The complete variable domain, with remaining parts taken from reference TRBV30 and TRBJ2-7, reads SQTIHQWPATLVQPVGSPLSLECTVEGTSNPNLYWYRQAAGRGLQLLFYSVGIGQISSEVPQNLSASRPQDRQFILSSKKLLLSDSGFYLCAWSMDRRYEQYFGPGTRLTVT.

About this clonotype: The junction and the germline gene differ at one end; a read error may be behind it. This chain uses TRBV20-1 with TRBJ1-1; 7 bases align to TRBD1. The CDR3 length is 11 residues. The V gene's germline CDR1 is DFQATT and CDR2 SNEGSKA (reference sequence). Written as DNA, the CDR3 is TGCGGTGCTTCCCCAGGGGGTGACGCTTTCTTT. Translated: CGASPGGDAFF.

The chain links TRBV15 to TRBJ2-5; 9 nucleotides match TRBD1. The V gene end was trimmed by 5 bases and the J gene end by 11 bases; junction bases not matched to a gene: 9. CDR3 length: 13 amino acids. Germline V CDR1 and CDR2: LNHNV, YYDKDF (reference sequence). The CDR3 coding sequence is TGTGCCACCAGCGGGAACAGGGGGCGAGAGCAGTACTTC. Translation: CATSGNRGREQYF.

The chain joins TRBV7-9 to TRBJ2-7; 9 bases align to TRBD1. V shed 5 bases and J 5 bases; nucleotides not matched to a gene: 10. The CDR3 loop spans 15 amino acids. Germline CDR1 reads SEHNR; CDR2 reads FQNEAQ (reference sequence). As DNA, the CDR3 is TGTGCCAGCAGCCCTCGAACAGGGGGCTTGAACGAGCAGTACTTC. Translated: CASSPRTGGLNEQYF. The variable domain in full, with the rest retrieved from reference TRBV7-9 and TRBJ2-7, is DTGVSQNPRHKITKRGQNVTFRCDPISEHNRLYWYRQTLGQGPEFLTYFQNEAQLEKSRLLSDRFSAERPKGSFSTLEIQRTEQGDSAMYLCASSPRTGGLNEQYFGPGTRLTVT.

This clonotype was seen just once. In this CDR3 the conserved last residue, phenylalanine or tryptophan, is missing, so a read error is likely. The chain has TRBV25-1 and TRBJ1-1; 7 nucleotides align to TRBD1. Germline V gene lookup returns CDR1 MGHDK and CDR2 SYGVNS. J was trimmed by 4 bases and V by 3 bases; bases with no gene match: 5. The CDR3 spans 14 residues. CDR3 sequence: CASSDAGGSTEAFC. CDR3 sequence (DNA): TGTGCCAGCAGTGATGCAGGGGGGAGCACTGAAGCTTTCTGT.

The chain has TRBV7-3 and TRBJ1-1; 9 bases match TRBD1. V gave up 0 bases and J gave up 7 bases; unmatched junction bases: 6. CDR1 and CDR2 from the germline V gene are SGHTA and FQGTGA. The CDR3 runs to 15 residues. CDR3 region: CASSLTGGQGLEAFF. The CDR3 coding sequence is TGTGCCAGCAGCTTAACAGGTGGACAGGGGCTTGAAGCTTTCTTT.

This clonotype was seen ten or more times. V is TRBV20-1 and J is TRBJ2-7; 8 positions match TRBD1. Germline CDR1 and CDR2: DFQATT and SNEGSKA (reference sequence). V dropped 0 bases and J dropped 2; count of bases not matched to a gene: 3. This CDR3 has 14 amino acids. CDR3 DNA sequence: TGCAGTGCTAGAGATTCGACAGGGGCCTACGAGCAGTACTTC. Protein product: CSARDSTGAYEQYF.

The chain is built from TRBV11-2 and TRBJ2-5; 7 positions match TRBD1. This CDR3 is 15 amino acids long. Germline V CDR1 and CDR2: SGHAT, FQNNGV. Trimming at V came to 4 bases and at J to 2 bases, leaving 7 bases not matched to a gene. The CDR3 sequence: CASSSGTAPQETQYF. The CDR3 DNA follows: TGTGCCAGCAGCTCCGGGACAGCCCCACAAGAGACCCAGTACTTC.

Turning to this clonotype: A read error may account for a junction end that differs from germline. The chain joins TRBV7-9 to TRBJ2-7; the D is unclear. Looked up from germline, CDR1 is SEHNR and CDR2 is FQNEAQ (reference sequence). The CDR3 spans 15 residues. CDR3 nucleotides: TGTGCCAACAGCTTAGATCAGGTCGGAACCTACGAGCAGTACTTC. Protein product: CANSLDQVGTYEQYF.

A remark on this clonotype: Possible read error: a much larger clone is one base away. This chain links TRBV4-1 with TRBJ2-5; 10 bases are shared with TRBD2. CDR3 length: 15 amino acids. Germline CDR1 is MGHRA and CDR2 is YSYEKL. With 4 bases clipped from V and 11 bases from J, the junction kept 13 bases outside the gene matches. As DNA, the CDR3 is TGCGCCAGCAGCCCATATAGCGGGGGGTTATACGGGCAGTACTTC. Translating it yields CASSPYSGGLYGQYF.

This clonotype was seen at least ten times. V is TRBV7-2 and J is TRBJ2-5; D not resolved. V was shortened by 3 bases and J by 5 bases, with 10 bases between the two germline ends. Germline V CDR1 and CDR2: SGHTA, FQGNSA. There are 13 residues in the CDR3. The CDR3 here is CASSFGLRETQYF. For the CDR3, the DNA is TGTGCCAGCAGCTTCGGGCTGCGGGAGACCCAGTACTTC.

The table lists this clonotype with many counts. It may be a read error: a sequence one base away is much more abundant. V and J are TRBV7-2 and TRBJ2-4, with TRBD2 as a possible D gene (6 bases). CDR3 length: 14 amino acids. The V end lost 3 bases, the J end lost 13 bases, and 19 bases lay between the germline ends. Per the germline V gene, CDR1 is SGHTA and CDR2 is FQGNSA. The CDR3 DNA follows: TGTGCCAGCAGCTTCCTAGCGAACTACAATGAGCAGTACTTC. Protein sequence: CASSFLANYNEQYF.